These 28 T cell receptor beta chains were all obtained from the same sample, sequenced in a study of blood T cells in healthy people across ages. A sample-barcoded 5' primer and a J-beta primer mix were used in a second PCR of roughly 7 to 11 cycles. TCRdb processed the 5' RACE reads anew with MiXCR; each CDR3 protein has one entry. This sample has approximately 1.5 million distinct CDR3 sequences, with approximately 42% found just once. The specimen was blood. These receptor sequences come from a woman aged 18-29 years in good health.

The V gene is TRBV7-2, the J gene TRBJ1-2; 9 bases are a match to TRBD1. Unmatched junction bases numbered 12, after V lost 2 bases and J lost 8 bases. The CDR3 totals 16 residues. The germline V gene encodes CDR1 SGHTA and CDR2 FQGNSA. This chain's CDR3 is CASSLKGTGYPMGYTF. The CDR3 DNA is TGTGCCAGCAGCTTAAAGGGGACAGGGTACCCTATGGGCTACACCTTC. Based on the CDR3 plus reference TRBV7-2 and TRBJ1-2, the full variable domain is GAGVSQSPSNKVTEKGKDVELRCDPISGHTALYWYRQSLGQGLEFLIYFQGNSAPDKSGLPSDRFSAERTGGSVSTLTIQRTQQEDSAVYLCASSLKGTGYPMGYTFGSGTRLTVV.

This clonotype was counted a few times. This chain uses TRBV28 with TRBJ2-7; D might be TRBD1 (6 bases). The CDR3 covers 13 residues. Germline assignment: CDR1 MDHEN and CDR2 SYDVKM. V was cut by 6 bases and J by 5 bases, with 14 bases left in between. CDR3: CASSPYRDHEQYF. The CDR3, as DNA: TGTGCCAGCAGCCCATACAGGGACCACGAGCAGTACTTC.

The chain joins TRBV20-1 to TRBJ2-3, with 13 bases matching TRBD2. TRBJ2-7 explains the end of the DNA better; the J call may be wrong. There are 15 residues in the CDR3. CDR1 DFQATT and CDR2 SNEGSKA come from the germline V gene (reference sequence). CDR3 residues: CSARKPGLAGSEQYF. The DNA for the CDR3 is TGCAGTGCTAGAAAACCGGGACTAGCGGGATCTGAGCAGTACTTC.

In nucleotides, the CDR3 is TGTGCCAGCGTTCCGGGACAGGGTAAAGCGTATGGCTACACCTTC. Its translation is CASVPGQGKAYGYTF. The chain is built from TRBV6-1 and TRBJ1-2, with 9 bases identical to TRBD1. Germline V gene lookup returns CDR1 MNHNS and CDR2 SASEGT. V shed 8 bases, J shed 5 bases, and the junction held 12 bases outside the gene matches. This CDR3 has 15 amino acids.

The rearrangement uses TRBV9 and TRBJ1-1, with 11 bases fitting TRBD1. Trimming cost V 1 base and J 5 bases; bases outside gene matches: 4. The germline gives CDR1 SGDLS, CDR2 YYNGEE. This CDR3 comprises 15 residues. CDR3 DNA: TGTGCCAGCAGCGTAACCGGGACAGGGGGAACTGAAGCTTTCTTT. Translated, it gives CASSVTGTGGTEAFF.

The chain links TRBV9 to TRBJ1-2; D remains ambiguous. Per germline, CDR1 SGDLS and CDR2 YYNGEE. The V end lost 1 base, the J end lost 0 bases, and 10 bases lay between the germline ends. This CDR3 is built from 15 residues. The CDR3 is CASSVSGAANYGYTF. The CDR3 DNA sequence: TGTGCCAGCAGCGTAAGTGGAGCGGCTAACTATGGCTACACCTTC.

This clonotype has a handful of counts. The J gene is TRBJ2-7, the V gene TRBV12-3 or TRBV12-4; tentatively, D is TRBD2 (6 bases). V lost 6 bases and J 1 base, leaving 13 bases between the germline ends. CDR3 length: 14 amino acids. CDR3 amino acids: CASRVGRGSYEQYF. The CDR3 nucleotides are TGTGCCAGCAGAGTGGGGCGGGGATCCTACGAGCAGTACTTC.

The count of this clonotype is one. CDR3 loop: CASSSKREDPSDTQYF. The CDR3 nucleotides read TGTGCCAGCAGCTCAAAGCGGGAGGACCCCTCAGATACGCAGTATTTT. V usage is TRBV13 and J usage is TRBJ2-3; 9 bases line up with TRBD2. Per the germline V gene, CDR1 is PRHDT and CDR2 is FYEKMQ (reference sequence). Germline trimming cut 4 bases from V and 4 bases from J; bases unmatched to any gene: 9. The CDR3 contains 16 residues.

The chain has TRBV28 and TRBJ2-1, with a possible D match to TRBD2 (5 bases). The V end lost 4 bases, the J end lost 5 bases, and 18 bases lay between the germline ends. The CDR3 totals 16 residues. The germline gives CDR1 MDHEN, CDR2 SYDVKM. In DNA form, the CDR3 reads TGTGCCAGCAGTTACCGGGTGGGGAGATTGGACAATGAGCAGTTCTTC. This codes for CASSYRVGRLDNEQFF. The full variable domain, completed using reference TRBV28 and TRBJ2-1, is DVKVTQSSRYLVKRTGEKVFLECVQDMDHENMFWYRQDPGLGLRLIYFSYDVKMKEKGDIPEGYSVSREKKERFSLILESASTNQTSMYLCASSYRVGRLDNEQFFGPGTRLTVL.

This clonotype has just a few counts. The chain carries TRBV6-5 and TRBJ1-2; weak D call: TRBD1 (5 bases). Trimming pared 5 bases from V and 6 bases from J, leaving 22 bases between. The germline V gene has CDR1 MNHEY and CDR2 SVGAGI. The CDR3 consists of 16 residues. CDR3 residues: CASSRILSRVLNGYTF. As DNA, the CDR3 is TGTGCCAGCAGTCGTATCCTATCCAGGGTCCTCAATGGCTACACCTTC.

The CDR3 here is CASSTDRGLGSPLHF. The CDR3 region has the DNA TGTGCCAGCAGTACAGACAGGGGCCTAGGTTCACCCCTCCACTTT. The chain has TRBV6-5 and TRBJ1-6, with 8 bases identical to TRBD1. Trimming removed 5 bases from V and 9 bases from J; junction bases left unmatched: 9. This CDR3 region has 15 residues. Germline-derived CDR1 and CDR2 are MNHEY and SVGAGI.

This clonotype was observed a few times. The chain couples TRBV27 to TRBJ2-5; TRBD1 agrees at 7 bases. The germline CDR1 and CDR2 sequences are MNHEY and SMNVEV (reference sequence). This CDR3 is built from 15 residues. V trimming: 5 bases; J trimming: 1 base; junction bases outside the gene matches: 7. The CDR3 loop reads CASSGRTGVQETQYF. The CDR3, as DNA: TGTGCCAGCAGTGGCCGGACAGGCGTCCAAGAGACCCAGTACTTC.

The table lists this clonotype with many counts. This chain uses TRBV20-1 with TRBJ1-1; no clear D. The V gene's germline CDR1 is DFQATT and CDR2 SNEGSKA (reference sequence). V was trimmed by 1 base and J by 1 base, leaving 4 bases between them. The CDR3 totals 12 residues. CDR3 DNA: TGCAGTGCTAGAGCTGGGAACACTGAAGCTTTCTTT. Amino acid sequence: CSARAGNTEAFF.

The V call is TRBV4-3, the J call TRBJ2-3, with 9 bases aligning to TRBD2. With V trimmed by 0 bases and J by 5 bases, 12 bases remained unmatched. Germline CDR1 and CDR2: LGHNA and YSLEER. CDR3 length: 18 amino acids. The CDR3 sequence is CASSQDHAGGPRRDTQYF. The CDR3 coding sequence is TGCGCCAGCAGCCAAGATCACGCGGGAGGGCCCCGAAGAGATACGCAGTATTTT.

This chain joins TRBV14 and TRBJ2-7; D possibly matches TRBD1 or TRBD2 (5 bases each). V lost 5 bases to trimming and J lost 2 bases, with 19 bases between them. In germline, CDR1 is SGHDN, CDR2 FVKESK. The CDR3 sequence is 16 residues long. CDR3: CASSLTGTDPTYEQYF. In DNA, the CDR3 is TGTGCCAGCAGCTTAACCGGGACGGATCCGACCTACGAGCAGTACTTC.

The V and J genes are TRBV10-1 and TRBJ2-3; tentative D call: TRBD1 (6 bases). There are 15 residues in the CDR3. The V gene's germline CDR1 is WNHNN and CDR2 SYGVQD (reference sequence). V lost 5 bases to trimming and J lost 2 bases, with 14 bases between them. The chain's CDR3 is CASSLRQEPTDTQYF. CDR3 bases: TGCGCCAGCAGTTTAAGACAGGAACCCACAGATACGCAGTATTTT.

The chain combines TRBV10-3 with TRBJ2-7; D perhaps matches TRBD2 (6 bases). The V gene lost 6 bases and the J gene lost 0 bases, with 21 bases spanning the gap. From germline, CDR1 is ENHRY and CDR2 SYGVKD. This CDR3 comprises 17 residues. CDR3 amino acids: CAISLLRARDSSYEQYF. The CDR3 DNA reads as TGTGCCATCAGCCTACTGAGGGCCCGGGACTCCTCCTACGAGCAGTACTTC.

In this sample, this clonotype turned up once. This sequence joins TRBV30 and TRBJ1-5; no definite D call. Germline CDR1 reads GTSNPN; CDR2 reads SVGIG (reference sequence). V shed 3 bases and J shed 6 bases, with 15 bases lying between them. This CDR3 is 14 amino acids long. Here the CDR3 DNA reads TGTGCCTGGAGAGGGAACCGGTATGGTCAGCCCCAGCATTTT. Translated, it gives CAWRGNRYGQPQHF. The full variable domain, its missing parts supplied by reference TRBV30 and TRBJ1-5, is SQTIHQWPATLVQPVGSPLSLECTVEGTSNPNLYWYRQAAGRGLQLLFYSVGIGQISSEVPQNLSASRPQDRQFILSSKKLLLSDSGFYLCAWRGNRYGQPQHFGDGTRLSIL.

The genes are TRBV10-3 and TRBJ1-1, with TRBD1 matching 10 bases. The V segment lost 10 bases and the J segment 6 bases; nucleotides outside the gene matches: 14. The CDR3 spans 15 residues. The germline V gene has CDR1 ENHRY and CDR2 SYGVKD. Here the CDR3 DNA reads TGTGCCACCCTTAGTCACGGGACAGGGGACGCTGAAGCTTTCTTT. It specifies CATLSHGTGDAEAFF.

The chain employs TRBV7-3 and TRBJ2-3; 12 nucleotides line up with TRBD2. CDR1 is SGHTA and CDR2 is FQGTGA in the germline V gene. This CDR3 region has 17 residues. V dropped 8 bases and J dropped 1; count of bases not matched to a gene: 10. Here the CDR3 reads CASGSSGGAGRTDTQYF. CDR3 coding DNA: TGTGCCAGCGGATCTAGCGGGGGGGCAGGTCGCACAGATACGCAGTATTTT. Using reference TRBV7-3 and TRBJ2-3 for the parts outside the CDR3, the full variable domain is GAGVSQTPSNKVTEKGKYVELRCDPISGHTALYWYRQSLGQGPEFLIYFQGTGAADDSGLPNDRFFAVRPEGSVSTLKIQRTERGDSAVYLCASGSSGGAGRTDTQYFGPGTRLTVL.

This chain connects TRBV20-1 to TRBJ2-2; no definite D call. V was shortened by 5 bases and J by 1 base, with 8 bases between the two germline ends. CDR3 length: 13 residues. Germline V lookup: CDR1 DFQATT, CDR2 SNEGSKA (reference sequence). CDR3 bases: TGCAGTGCTCCTACAGTGAACACCGGGGAGCTGTTTTTT. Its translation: CSAPTVNTGELFF.

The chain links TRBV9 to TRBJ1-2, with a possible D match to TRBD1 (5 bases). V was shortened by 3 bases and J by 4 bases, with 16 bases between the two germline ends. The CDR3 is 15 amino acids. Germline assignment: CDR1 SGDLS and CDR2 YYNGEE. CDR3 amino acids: CASSAFDSVAYGYTF. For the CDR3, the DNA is TGTGCCAGCAGCGCATTCGACAGTGTGGCCTATGGCTACACCTTC.

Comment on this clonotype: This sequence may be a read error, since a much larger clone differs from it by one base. The CDR3, as DNA: TGTGCCAGCAGTTACTGGGGGACCTCCTACGAGCAGTACTTC. This translates into CASSYWGTSYEQYF. The V call is TRBV6-2 or TRBV6-3, the J call TRBJ2-7, with D possibly being TRBD1 or TRBD2 (5 bases each). This CDR3 is 14 amino acids long. Deletions cut 1 base from V and 0 bases from J, with 7 bases between. Germline V lookup: CDR1 MNHEY, CDR2 SVGEGT.

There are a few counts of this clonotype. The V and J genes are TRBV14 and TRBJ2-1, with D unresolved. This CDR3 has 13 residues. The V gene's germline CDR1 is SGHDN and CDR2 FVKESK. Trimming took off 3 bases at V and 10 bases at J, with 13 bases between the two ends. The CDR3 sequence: CASSQWLASEQFF. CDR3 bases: TGTGCCAGCAGCCAGTGGCTGGCGTCCGAGCAGTTCTTC.

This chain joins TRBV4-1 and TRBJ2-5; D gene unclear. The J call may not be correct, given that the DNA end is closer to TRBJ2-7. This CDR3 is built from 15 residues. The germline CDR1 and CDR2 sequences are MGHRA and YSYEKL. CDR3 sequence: CASSQGNPPAYEQYF. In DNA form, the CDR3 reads TGCGCCAGCAGCCAAGGAAATCCCCCGGCCTACGAGCAGTACTTC.

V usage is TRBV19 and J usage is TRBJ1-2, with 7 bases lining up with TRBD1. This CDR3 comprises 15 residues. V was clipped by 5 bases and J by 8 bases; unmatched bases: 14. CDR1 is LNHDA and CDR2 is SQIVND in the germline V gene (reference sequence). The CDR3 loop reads CASSSTPGGGSGYTF. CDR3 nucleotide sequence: TGTGCCAGTAGTTCAACCCCAGGGGGAGGTAGCGGCTACACCTTC.

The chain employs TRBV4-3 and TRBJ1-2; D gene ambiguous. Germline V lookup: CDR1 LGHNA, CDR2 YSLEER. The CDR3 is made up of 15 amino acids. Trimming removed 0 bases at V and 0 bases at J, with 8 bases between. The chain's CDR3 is CASSQEAFSNYGYTF. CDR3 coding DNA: TGCGCCAGCAGCCAAGAGGCGTTCTCTAACTATGGCTACACCTTC.

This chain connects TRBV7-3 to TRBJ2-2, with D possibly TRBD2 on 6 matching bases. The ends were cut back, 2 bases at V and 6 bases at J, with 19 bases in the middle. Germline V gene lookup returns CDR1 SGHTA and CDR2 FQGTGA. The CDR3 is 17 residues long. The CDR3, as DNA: TGTGCCAGCAGCTTATTCGGGGGAATACAACATTCCGGGGAGCTGTTTTTT. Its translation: CASSLFGGIQHSGELFF.